This entry lists 13 T cell receptor beta chains sequenced from one sample in a study of OX40 agonist ivuxolimab in advanced cancers. Sequenced by immunoSEQ multiplex PCR; TCRdb stores in-frame clones only, minus some. The table has tens of thousands of clones, about nine tenths seen once. Sequenced here: CD4+ or CD8+ T cells sorted from blood, sampled in a trial of the OX40 agonist ivuxolimab. These receptors came from an adult with an advanced solid tumor such as melanoma, head and neck, liver or kidney cancer.

The table lists this clone with a count of one. The rearrangement uses TRBV6-5 and TRBJ2-1; D gene unclear. Trimming left V 5 bases short and J 8 bases short, with 16 bases between. CDR1 and CDR2 (germline): MNHEY, SVGAGI. The CDR3 totals 14 residues. The CDR3 region is CASSPGPSFHEQFF. The CDR3 nucleotides are TGTGCCAGCAGTCCGGGCCCAAGTTTCCATGAGCAGTTCTTC.

The count of this clone is one. This chain uses TRBV9 with TRBJ2-4; D remains ambiguous. V lost 0 bases to trimming and J lost 12 bases, with 22 bases between them. CDR1 and CDR2 (germline): SGDLS, YYNGEE. The CDR3 has 16 residues. The CDR3 sequence: CASSVGAVDAQEAQYF. In nucleotides, the CDR3 is TGTGCCAGCAGCGTAGGGGCGGTAGACGCGCAAGAGGCTCAGTACTTC.

The chain recombines TRBV9 with TRBJ2-2; D remains unclear. The CDR3 length is 12 residues. V dropped 1 base and J dropped 6 bases, with 4 bases sitting between them. Germline loops: CDR1 SGDLS, CDR2 YYNGEE. The CDR3 nucleotides are TGTGCCAGCAGCGTATTGGCCGGGGAGCTGTTTTTT. Translation gives CASSVLAGELFF.

The gene calls are TRBV28 and TRBJ2-1; 10 bases are shared with TRBD1. In germline, CDR1 is MDHEN, CDR2 SYDVKM. The CDR3 spans 20 residues. V lost 6 bases, J lost 1 base, and 18 bases stayed unmatched. CDR3 coding DNA: TGTGCCAGCAGCTATCTTTTACTACGCCGGGACAGGGGATCCTACAATGAGCAGTTCTTC. It specifies CASSYLLLRRDRGSYNEQFF.

The rearrangement links TRBV5-1 to TRBJ2-7; 7 bases align to TRBD1. The CDR3 loop spans 14 amino acids. With 0 bases clipped from V and 9 bases from J, the junction kept 9 bases outside the gene matches. CDR1 is SGHRS, CDR2 YFSETQ, per germline. The CDR3 region is CASSLEGGRRGQYF. DNA of the CDR3: TGCGCCAGCAGCTTGGAAGGGGGCCGTCGCGGGCAGTACTTC.

This clone appeared a single time. The chain uses TRBV7-2 and TRBJ2-3, with 8 nucleotides matching TRBD2. CDR3 length: 17 residues. Germline CDR1 reads SGHTA; CDR2 reads FQGNSA. Unmatched junction bases numbered 13, after V lost 4 bases and J lost 4 bases. This CDR3 is CASSSATLAGMSDTQYF. In DNA form, the CDR3 reads TGTGCCAGCAGCTCCGCCACATTAGCGGGAATGTCAGATACGCAGTATTTT.

The V and J genes are TRBV5-5 and TRBJ1-5; D may be TRBD1 (6 bases). There are 16 residues in the CDR3. The germline CDR1 and CDR2 sequences are SGHKS and YYEKEE (reference sequence). Trimming stripped 0 bases from V and 6 bases from J, with 16 bases between. The CDR3 region is CASSLVAGVKSQPQHF. CDR3 bases: TGTGCCAGCAGCTTGGTGGCAGGGGTAAAGAGTCAGCCCCAGCATTTT.

In its sample, this clone was seen a few times. Written as DNA, the CDR3 is TGTGCCAGCAGCTTAGAGGGACTAGCGAGGTCGAATGAGCAGTTCTTC. It specifies CASSLEGLARSNEQFF. The chain carries TRBV7-8 and TRBJ2-1; 10 bases are a match to TRBD2. The germline V gene encodes CDR1 SGHVS and CDR2 FQNEAQ. Trimming took 1 base from V and 7 from J; bases not matched to a gene: 7. This CDR3 region has 16 residues.

This clone was observed a few times. The chain links TRBV9 to TRBJ2-1; 10 nucleotides line up with TRBD2. The J segment lost 7 bases and the V segment lost 3 bases, leaving 16 bases of the junction unmatched. This CDR3 comprises 18 residues. Germline CDR1 reads SGDLS; CDR2 reads YYNGEE. In DNA form, the CDR3 reads TGTGCCAGCAGCGCTCGGGTGGCTAGCGGGAGTAAACGGAATGAGCAGTTCTTC. Amino acid sequence: CASSARVASGSKRNEQFF. The variable domain in full, completed from reference TRBV9 and TRBJ2-1, reads DSGVTQTPKHLITATGQRVTLRCSPRSGDLSVYWYQQSLDQGLQFLIQYYNGEERAKGNILERFSAQQFPDLHSELNLSSLELGDSALYFCASSARVASGSKRNEQFFGPGTRLTVL.

This rearrangement joins TRBV5-5 to TRBJ1-1, with D uncertain. The ends were cut back, 1 base at V and 7 bases at J, with 8 bases in the middle. Germline loops: CDR1 SGHKS, CDR2 YYEKEE (reference sequence). The CDR3 covers 12 residues. This CDR3 reads CASSLSGGEAFF. The CDR3 DNA is TGTGCCAGCAGCTTGAGTGGTGGTGAAGCTTTCTTT.

The rearrangement uses TRBV5-8 and TRBJ2-7, with no clear D. Germline V lookup: CDR1 SGHTS, CDR2 YDEGEE. CDR3 length: 16 residues. V was shortened by 2 bases and J by 2 bases, with 17 bases between the two germline ends. CDR3 in DNA: TGTGCCAGCAGCTTTGGGTTTCGGAGTGGCACCTACGAGCAGTACTTC. This encodes CASSFGFRSGTYEQYF. The complete variable domain, with remaining parts taken from reference TRBV5-8 and TRBJ2-7, reads EAGVTQSPTHLIKTRGQQATLRCSPISGHTSVYWYQQALGLGLQFLLWYDEGEERNRGNFPPRFSGRQFPNYSSELNVNALELEDSALYLCASSFGFRSGTYEQYFGPGTRLTVT.

This chain connects TRBV10-3 to TRBJ2-7; 12 nucleotides align to TRBD2. The CDR3 length is 15 residues. V lost 11 bases to trimming and J lost 0 bases; unmatched junction nucleotides: 8. From germline, CDR1 is ENHRY and CDR2 SYGVKD. CDR3 protein: CACGGLAGLSYEQYF. CDR3 sequence (DNA): TGTGCCTGTGGGGGACTAGCGGGCCTCTCCTACGAGCAGTACTTC.

The V and J genes are TRBV10-3 and TRBJ1-5, with no clear D. The germline CDR1 and CDR2 sequences are ENHRY and SYGVKD. This CDR3 contains 13 residues. The ends were cut back, 6 bases at V and 4 bases at J, with 10 bases in the middle. CDR3 coding DNA: TGTGCCATCAGAGTCGAGGAAAATCAGCCCCAGCATTTT. It codes for CAIRVEENQPQHF.